This T cell receptor (beta chain) was retrieved from a study of STAT5B mutations in CD4+ large granular lymphocyte leukemia (dated 2022 in TCRdb). With regard to the full study: Among the healthy controls, the CDR3 'QG' motif was associated with a particular HLA allele. The TCRbeta repertoires of CD4+ T-cell large granular lymphocyte leukemia patients were compared with the TCRbeta repertoires of healthy blood donors. Flow cytometry on FACSCanto II or FACSVerse showed that the purified fractions were more than 95% pure among lymphocytes. Paper-wide results and their limitations: Enrichment of TRBV06-family usage was observed among the top patient clones (8/27) relative to healthy controls (2/35). The data were not HLA-matched, and the relatively small sample size could explain the higher clonality seen in CD4+ compared with CD8+ T-LGLL. The main leukemic clonotypes were found to be private to each patient, although roughly a quarter of the main leukemic clonotypes were detected at low frequency in the non-leukemic repertoires of other patients. Greater clonality appeared to be present in CD4-sorted patient repertoires than in healthy CD4+ repertoires, and the difference was retained after the putative leukemic clones were removed.

The CDR3 starts with the cysteine, ends with the phenylalanine, and has 16 residues. Only the CDR3 portion is preserved as DNA: 48 bases, with reading frame beginning at the first base. Trimming costs V 4 bases and J 1 base, and their ends lie 16 bases apart. From a lookup of the germline V gene, CDR1 and CDR2 are MNHEY and SVGAGI. The immunoSEQ assay at survey resolution was applied to genomic DNA for sequencing of TCRbeta rearrangements. Turning to the authors' computational methods: In the TCR sequencing data, the lowest productive clonotype frequency that could be detected was 2.59 x 10-5. Only productive TCRbeta rearrangements, meaning sequences that were complete and in-frame, were kept for the analyses. Clonality for each sample was calculated as Simpson clonality in the immunoSEQ Analyzer version 3.0. Based on frequency, clones were grouped as very rare, small, medium, large (1-20%) or hyperexpanded (>20%). Generation probabilities were estimated with OLGA 1.2.3, V-gene circos plots were made with VDJtools, specificities were searched in VDJdb, and CDR3 motifs were identified with GLIPH. The table was pulled from immuneACCESS by TCRdb, which kept in-frame rearrangements only. Such tables lose some clones; where checked, under half of the loss comes from unresolved V genes, and the rest has no known cause. The V and J calls and the clone size are those of that table, but D and trimming were determined from the DNA. For this sample the table gives about 35,000 clones, of which about three quarters were detected only once. Roughly 2.3% of the sample is held by the ten biggest clonotypes.

The healthy controls were over 30 blood donors, and the buffy coats of these donors were supplied by the Finnish Red Cross blood service. All TCR-sequenced material derived from peripheral blood: patient blood samples and healthy donor buffy coats. Ficoll-Hypaque gradient centrifugation was used to isolate peripheral blood mononuclear cells. For the healthy controls, CD4+ cells were obtained from buffy coats by magnetic purification. The Gentra Puregene Cell and Tissue kit was used for genomic DNA extraction, and quantification was performed on a Qubit 2.0 fluorometer. Points on this clone: What this receptor recognizes is not known. Base qualities are not at hand, and no much larger clone is one base apart.

This sequence was found in a human donor in good health. The rearrangement combines TRBV6-5 with TRBJ2-5, with the D segment possibly TRBD1 or TRBD2, each aligning over 6 bases. The sequenced sample was CD4+ T cells from blood buffy coats. The nucleotide sequence is TGTGCCAGCAGTTCAAACAGGGCGGGGTCCCAAGAGACCCAGTACTTC. This gives the protein CASSSNRAGSQETQYF.